A single T cell receptor (beta chain) is shown here with its context. Other DNA sequences in this sample translate to the same CDR3. This record belongs to a study of blood T cell repertoires in COVID-19. Germline CDR1 and CDR2: MDHEN and SYDVKM. The trim removed 6 bases at V and 3 bases at J, leaving 4 bases unmatched. This CDR3 comprises 13 residues. Assay used: immunoSEQ multiplex PCR; TCRdb lists only in-frame clones, some missing. The data contain some 150,000 clones, 75% to 85% of them singletons. The specimen was peripheral blood. This chain joins TRBV28 and TRBJ1-2; TRBD1 agrees at 7 bases. The source of this sequence is a man between 60 and 75 years old with active or convalescent COVID-19. The CDR3 protein is CASSSTGYYGYTF. CDR3 bases: TGTGCCAGCAGCTCGACAGGGTACTATGGCTACACCTTC.